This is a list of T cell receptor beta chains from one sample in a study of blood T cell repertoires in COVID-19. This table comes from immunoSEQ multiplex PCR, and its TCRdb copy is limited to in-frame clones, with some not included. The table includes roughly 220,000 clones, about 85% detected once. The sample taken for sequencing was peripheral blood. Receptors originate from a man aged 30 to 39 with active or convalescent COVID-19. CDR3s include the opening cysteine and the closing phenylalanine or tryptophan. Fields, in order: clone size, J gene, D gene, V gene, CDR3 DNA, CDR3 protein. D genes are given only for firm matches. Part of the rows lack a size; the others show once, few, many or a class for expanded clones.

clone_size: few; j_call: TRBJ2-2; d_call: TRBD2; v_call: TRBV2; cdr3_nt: TGTGCCAGCTTGACTAGCTCAAACACCGGGGAGCTGTTTTTT; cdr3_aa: CASLTSSNTGELFF
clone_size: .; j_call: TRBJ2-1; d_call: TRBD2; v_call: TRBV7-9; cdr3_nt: TGTGCCAGCAGCTTTGGTTCTAGCGGGAACTACAATGAGCAGTTCTTC; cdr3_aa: CASSFGSSGNYNEQFF
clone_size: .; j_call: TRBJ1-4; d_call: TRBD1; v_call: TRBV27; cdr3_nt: TGTGCCAGCAGTTCAGGGGACAGGGGGGACGAAAAACTGTTTTTT; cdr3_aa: CASSSGDRGDEKLFF
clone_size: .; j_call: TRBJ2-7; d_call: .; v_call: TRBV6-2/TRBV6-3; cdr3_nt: TGTGCCAGCAGTTATCCCCAGCGGATGCCCTACGAGCAGTACTTC; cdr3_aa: CASSYPQRMPYEQYF
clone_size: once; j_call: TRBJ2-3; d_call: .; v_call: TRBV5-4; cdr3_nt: TGTGCCAGCAGCTTTGCGGAAGATACGCAGTATTTT; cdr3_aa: CASSFAEDTQYF
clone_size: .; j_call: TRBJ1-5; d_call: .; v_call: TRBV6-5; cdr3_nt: TGTGCCAGCAGTTACTCGAGGGAGAGGGCAAATCAGCCCCAGCATTTT; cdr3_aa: CASSYSRERANQPQHF
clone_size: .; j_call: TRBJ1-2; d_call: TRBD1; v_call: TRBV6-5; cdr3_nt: TGTGCCAGCAGTTACGACAGGGGCACCTATGGCTACACCTTC; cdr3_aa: CASSYDRGTYGYTF
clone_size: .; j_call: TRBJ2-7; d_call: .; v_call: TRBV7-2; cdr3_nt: TGTGCCAGCAGCTACCCGGGACAATTCTACGAGCAGTACTTC; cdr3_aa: CASSYPGQFYEQYF
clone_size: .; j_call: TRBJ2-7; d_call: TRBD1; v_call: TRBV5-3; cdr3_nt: TGTGCCAGAAGGGAAGCCGAGACAGGGGGTCGATACGAGCAGTACTTC; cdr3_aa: CARREAETGGRYEQYF
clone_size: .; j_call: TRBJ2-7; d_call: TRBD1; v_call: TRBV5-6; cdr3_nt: TGTGCCAGCAGCCGAGGGGGCGGGCGGCCAGTCCTCGAGCAGTACTTC; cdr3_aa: CASSRGGGRPVLEQYF
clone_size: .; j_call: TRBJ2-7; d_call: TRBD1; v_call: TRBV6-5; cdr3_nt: TGTGCCAGCAGTTTTCGGGACAGGGGATCGTACGAGCAGTACTTC; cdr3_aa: CASSFRDRGSYEQYF
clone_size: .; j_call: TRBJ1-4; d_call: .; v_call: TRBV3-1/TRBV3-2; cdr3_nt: TGTGCCAGCAGCCAAGAAGAGGAGGGCTGGCCTAATGAAAAACTGTTTTTT; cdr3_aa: CASSQEEEGWPNEKLFF
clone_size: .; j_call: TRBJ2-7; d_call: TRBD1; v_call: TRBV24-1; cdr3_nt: TGTGCCACCAGTGACCCGGGACAGGGGAACGAGCAGTACTTC; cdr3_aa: CATSDPGQGNEQYF
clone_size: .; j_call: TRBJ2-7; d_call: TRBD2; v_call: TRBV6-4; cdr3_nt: TGTGCCAGCAGTGACCGGCGGGACTACTCCTACGAGCAGTACTTC; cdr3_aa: CASSDRRDYSYEQYF
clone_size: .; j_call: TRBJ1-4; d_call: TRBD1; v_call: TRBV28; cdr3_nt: TGTGCCAGCGGAACAGGGGGCGAAAAACTGTTTTTT; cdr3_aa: CASGTGGEKLFF
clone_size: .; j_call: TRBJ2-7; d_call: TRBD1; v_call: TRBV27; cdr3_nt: TGTGCCAGCAGTTTACTGACAGGGGGATTGGTCTACGAGCAGTACTTC; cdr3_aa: CASSLLTGGLVYEQYF
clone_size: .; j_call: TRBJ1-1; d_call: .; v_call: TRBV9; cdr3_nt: TGTGCCAGCAACCCAAATTCCAGGGGCCGGAACACTGAAGCTTTCTTT; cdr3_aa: CASNPNSRGRNTEAFF
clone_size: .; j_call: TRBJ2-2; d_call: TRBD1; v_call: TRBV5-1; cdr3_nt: TGCGCCAGCAGCAATACAGGGGGAACAACCGGGGAGCTGTTTTTT; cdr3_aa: CASSNTGGTTGELFF
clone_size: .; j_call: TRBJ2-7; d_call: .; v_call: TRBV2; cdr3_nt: TGTGCCAGCAGTGGAGGGGTGGGGGCTAATCCCTACGAGCAGTACTTC; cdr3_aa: CASSGGVGANPYEQYF
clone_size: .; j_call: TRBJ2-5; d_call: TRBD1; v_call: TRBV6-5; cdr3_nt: TGTGCCAGCAGCGCCTTCTCCGGGACAGGGTTGTCCCAGTACTTC; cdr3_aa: CASSAFSGTGLSQYF
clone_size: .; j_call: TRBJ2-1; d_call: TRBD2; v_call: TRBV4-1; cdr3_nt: TGCGCCAGCAGCTTCCGCATCTCGGGGGGGCGTTACAATGAGCAGTTCTTC; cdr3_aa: CASSFRISGGRYNEQFF
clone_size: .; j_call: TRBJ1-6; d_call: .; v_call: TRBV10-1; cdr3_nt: TGCGCCAGCAGTCGAACAGGGCGCAATTCACCCCTCCACTTT; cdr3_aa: CASSRTGRNSPLHF
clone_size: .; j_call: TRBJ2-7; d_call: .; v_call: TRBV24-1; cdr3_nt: TGTGCCACCAGTGAGGAGCCCTACGAGCAGTACTTC; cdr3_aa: CATSEEPYEQYF
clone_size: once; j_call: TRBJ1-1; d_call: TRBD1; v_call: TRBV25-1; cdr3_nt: TGTGCCAGCAGTGGCCGGACAGGGGTCTGGATGAACACTGAAGCTTTCTTT; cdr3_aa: CASSGRTGVWMNTEAFF
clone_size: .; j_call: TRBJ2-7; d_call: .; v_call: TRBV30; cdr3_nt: TGTGCCTGTGCAGGGGTGTGGGAGCAGTACTTC; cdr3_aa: CACAGVWEQYF
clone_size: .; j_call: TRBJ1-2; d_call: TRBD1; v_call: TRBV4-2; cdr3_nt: TGTGCCAGCAGCCAAGTGGGACAGGTCTATGGCTACACCTTC; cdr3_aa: CASSQVGQVYGYTF
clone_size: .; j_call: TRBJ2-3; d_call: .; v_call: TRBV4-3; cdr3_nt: TGCGCCAGCAGCCAAGAAACAGGACATACGCAGTATTTT; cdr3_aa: CASSQETGHTQYF
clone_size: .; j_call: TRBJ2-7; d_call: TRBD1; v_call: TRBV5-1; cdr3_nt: TGCGCCAGCAGCTTGGCCGGGACAGGTGCTGCTACCGAGCAGTACTTC; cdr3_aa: CASSLAGTGAATEQYF
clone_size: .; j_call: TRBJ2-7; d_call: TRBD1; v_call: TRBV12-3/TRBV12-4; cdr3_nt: TGTGCCAGCAGTCCGGACAGGGGGCGCAAGTACTTC; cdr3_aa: CASSPDRGRKYF
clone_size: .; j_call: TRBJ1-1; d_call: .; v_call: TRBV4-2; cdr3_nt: TGTGCCAGCAGCCAAGATAGCGGAACTGAAGCTTTCTTT; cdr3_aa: CASSQDSGTEAFF
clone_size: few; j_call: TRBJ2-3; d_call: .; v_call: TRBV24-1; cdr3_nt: TGTGCCACCAGTGATACCGGAATCGCCAGGGCCACAGATACGCAGTATTTT; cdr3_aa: CATSDTGIARATDTQYF
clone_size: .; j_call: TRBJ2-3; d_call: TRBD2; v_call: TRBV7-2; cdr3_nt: TGTGCCAGCAGCCCCCGGACCGGGGGGACAGATACGCAGTATTTT; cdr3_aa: CASSPRTGGTDTQYF
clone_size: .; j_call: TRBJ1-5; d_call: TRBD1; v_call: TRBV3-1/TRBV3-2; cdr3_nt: TGTGCCAGCAGCCGACAGGGAACCAATCAGCCCCAGCATTTT; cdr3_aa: CASSRQGTNQPQHF
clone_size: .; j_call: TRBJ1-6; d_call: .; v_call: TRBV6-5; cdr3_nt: TGTGCCAGCACAAAAGGAGAGGGGGATAATTCACCCCTCCACTTT; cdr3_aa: CASTKGEGDNSPLHF
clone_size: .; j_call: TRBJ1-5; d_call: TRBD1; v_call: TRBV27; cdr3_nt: TGTGCCAGCAGTAGGGGGACAGAACGGATATCGAATCAGCCCCAGCATTTT; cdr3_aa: CASSRGTERISNQPQHF
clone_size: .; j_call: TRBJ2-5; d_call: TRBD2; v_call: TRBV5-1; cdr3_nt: TGCGCCAGCAGCTTGGCTGGCGGGAGGGGAGAGACCCAGTACTTC; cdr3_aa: CASSLAGGRGETQYF
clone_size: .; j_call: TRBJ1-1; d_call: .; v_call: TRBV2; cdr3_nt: TGTGCCAGCAGTGTACTTCAGGGGAACACTGAAGCTTTCTTT; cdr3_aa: CASSVLQGNTEAFF
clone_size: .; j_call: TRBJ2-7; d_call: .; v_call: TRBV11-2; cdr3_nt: TGTGCCAGCAGCTTAGGTCCGGAGTTCTACGAGCAGTACTTC; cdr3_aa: CASSLGPEFYEQYF
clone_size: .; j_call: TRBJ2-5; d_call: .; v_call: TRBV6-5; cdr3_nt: TGTGCCAGCACCTGGGAGGAGACCCAGTACTTC; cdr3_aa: CASTWEETQYF
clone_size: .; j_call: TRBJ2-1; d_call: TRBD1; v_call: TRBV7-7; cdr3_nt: TGTGCTAGCAGCCCCGACAGGGGTAATGAGCAGTTCTTC; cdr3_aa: CASSPDRGNEQFF
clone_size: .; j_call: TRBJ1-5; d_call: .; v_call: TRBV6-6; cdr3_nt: TGTGCCAGCAGTTACTCGAGTAGCAATCAGCCCCAGCATTTT; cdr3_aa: CASSYSSSNQPQHF
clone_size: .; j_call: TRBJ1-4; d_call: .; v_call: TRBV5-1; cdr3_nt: TGCGCCACCTCACCCCAACCGGAGGAAAAACTGTTTTTT; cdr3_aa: CATSPQPEEKLFF
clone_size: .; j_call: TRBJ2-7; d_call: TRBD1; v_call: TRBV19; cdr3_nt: TGTGCCAGTAGTATCTCAGGGGGCCGATCAAACGAGCAGTACTTC; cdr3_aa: CASSISGGRSNEQYF
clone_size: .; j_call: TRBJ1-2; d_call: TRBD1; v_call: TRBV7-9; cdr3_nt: TGTGCCAGCAGCCAAGAATTGGACAGGGGGCTTAGCTATGGCTACACCTTC; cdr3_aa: CASSQELDRGLSYGYTF
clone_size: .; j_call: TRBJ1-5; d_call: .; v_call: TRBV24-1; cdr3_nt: TGTGCCACCAGTCCCGGGGGGGTAGGTCAGCCCCAGCATTTT; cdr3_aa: CATSPGGVGQPQHF
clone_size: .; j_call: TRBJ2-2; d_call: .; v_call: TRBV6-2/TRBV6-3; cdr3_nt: TGTGCCAGCAGTCCCCACGGGGGGAACACCGGGGAGCTGTTTTTT; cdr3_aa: CASSPHGGNTGELFF
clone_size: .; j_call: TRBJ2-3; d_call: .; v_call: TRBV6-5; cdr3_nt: TGTGCCAGCAGCTATAGCGGCTGGAGGACAGATACGCAGTATTTT; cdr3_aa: CASSYSGWRTDTQYF
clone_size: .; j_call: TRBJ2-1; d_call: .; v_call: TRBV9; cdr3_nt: TGTGCCAGCAGCGTAATCGGGGGACGACCAAACTACAATGAGCAGTTCTTC; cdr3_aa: CASSVIGGRPNYNEQFF
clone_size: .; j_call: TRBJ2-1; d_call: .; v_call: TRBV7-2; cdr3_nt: TGTGCCAGCAGCTTGGGCGGCGGGGGCCGTTACAATGAGCAGTTCTTC; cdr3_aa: CASSLGGGGRYNEQFF
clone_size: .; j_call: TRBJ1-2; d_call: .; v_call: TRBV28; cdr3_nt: TGTGCCAGCAGTTTAGGTGCGGTCGTTGGAAACTATGGCTACACCTTC; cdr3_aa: CASSLGAVVGNYGYTF
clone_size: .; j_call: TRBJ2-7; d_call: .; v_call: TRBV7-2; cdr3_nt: TGTGCCAGCAGCCACCCCCGTAGGGAGAGGGGGAGTAACGAGCAGTACTTC; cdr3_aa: CASSHPRRERGSNEQYF
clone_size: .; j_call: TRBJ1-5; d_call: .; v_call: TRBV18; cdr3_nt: TGTGCCAGCTCAGTGGACAGAAGAAATCAGCCCCAGCATTTT; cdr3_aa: CASSVDRRNQPQHF
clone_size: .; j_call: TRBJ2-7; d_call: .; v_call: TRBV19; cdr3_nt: TGTGCCAGTAGTAGCTGGAGGTACGAGCAGTACTTC; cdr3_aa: CASSSWRYEQYF
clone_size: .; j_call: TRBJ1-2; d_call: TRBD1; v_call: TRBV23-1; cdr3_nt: TGCGCCAGCAGTCCGTACAGGGGTAATTCCTATGGCTACACCTTC; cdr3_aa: CASSPYRGNSYGYTF
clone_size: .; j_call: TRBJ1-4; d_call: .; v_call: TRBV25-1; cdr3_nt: TGTGCCAGCAGTCCACTAAGTAACGTTGAAAAACTGTTTTTT; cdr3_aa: CASSPLSNVEKLFF
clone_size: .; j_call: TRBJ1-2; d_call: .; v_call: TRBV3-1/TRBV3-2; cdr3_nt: TGTGCCAGCAGCCAAGCTACCTATGGCTACACCTTC; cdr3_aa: CASSQATYGYTF
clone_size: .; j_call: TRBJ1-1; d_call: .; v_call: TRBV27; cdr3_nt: TGTGCCAGCAGTTTTCGGGTCGGGGGCACTGAAGCTTTCTTT; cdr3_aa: CASSFRVGGTEAFF
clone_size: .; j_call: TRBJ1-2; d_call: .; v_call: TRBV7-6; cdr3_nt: TGTGCCAGCAGCTTAGAGCAGGGACTAGGCGGCTACACCTTC; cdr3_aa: CASSLEQGLGGYTF
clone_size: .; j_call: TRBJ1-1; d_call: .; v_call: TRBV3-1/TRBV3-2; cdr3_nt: TGTGCCAGCAGCCAAGGACTAAACACTGAAGCTTTCTTT; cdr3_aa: CASSQGLNTEAFF
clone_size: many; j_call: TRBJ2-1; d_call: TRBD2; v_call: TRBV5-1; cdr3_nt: TGCGCCAGCAGGGTTGGGACTAGCGGATACAATGAGCAGTTCTTC; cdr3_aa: CASRVGTSGYNEQFF